Here is one T cell receptor (beta chain) with its context. The target antigen is unknown. This specimen belongs to a study of T cells in tuberculosis. Some clones are missing from TCRdb's copy, which holds only in-frame ones; the method was immunoSEQ multiplex PCR. The data contain about 22,000 clones, 70% to 85% of them singletons. Study outcomes and limitations: Smaller distances to GMM-specific TCRs suggested their expansion in active tuberculosis. Active tuberculosis patients had shorter CDR3-alpha; the beta difference was nonsignificant.

The time point: new active TB diagnosis, blood taken before or within 7 days of starting treatment. With 5 bases clipped from V and 5 bases from J, the junction kept 5 bases outside the gene matches. Germline V lookup: CDR1 LNHDA, CDR2 SQIVND (reference sequence). This CDR3 has 13 residues. This TCR derives from an adult with tuberculosis. The input for sequencing was PBMCs, taken at tuberculosis diagnosis. V and J are TRBV19 and TRBJ1-1, with 7 bases lining up with TRBD1. The chain's CDR3 is CASSQGGRTEAFF. DNA for the CDR3: TGTGCCAGTAGTCAGGGGGGTAGAACTGAAGCTTTCTTT.